Below are 14 T cell receptor beta chains sequenced from a single sample in a study of T cells in Graves' hyperthyroidism and ophthalmopathy. RNA transcripts gave rise to amplified TCR beta CDR3 regions. TCR CDR3 underwent first-round RT-PCR with the HTBI primer set. MiXCR, run by TCRdb on the multiplex PCR reads, gives a single entry per CDR3 protein. The sample contains 250,000 to 300,000 distinct CDR3 sequences, approximately 17% of which appear only once. The material sequenced was blood. The source is a woman aged 60 to 75 with Graves' ophthalmopathy.

The table lists this clonotype with many counts. The J gene is TRBJ1-6, the V gene TRBV28, with D perhaps TRBD1 (6 bases). The V and J ends lost 3 bases and 6 bases respectively, with 15 bases between them. CDR3 length: 16 amino acids. CDR1 MDHEN and CDR2 SYDVKM come from the germline V gene. The CDR3 DNA follows: TGTGCCAGCAGTTTCGGCGGCGGACAGTTTAATTCACCCCTCCACTTT. Its protein is CASSFGGGQFNSPLHF.

This chain uses TRBV5-1 with TRBJ2-7, with no clear D. V lost 4 bases and J 7 bases, leaving 15 bases between the germline ends. The CDR3 sequence is 13 residues long. CDR1 is SGHRS, CDR2 YFSETQ, per germline. CDR3 sequence reads: CASSGTQFFEQYF. CDR3 bases: TGCGCCAGCAGCGGCACCCAGTTTTTTGAGCAGTACTTC.

Many counts were recorded for this clonotype. The chain couples TRBV6-1 to TRBJ1-5; D is perhaps TRBD1 (5 bases). The germline V and J ends were trimmed by 5 bases and 0 bases, with 11 bases remaining between them. Germline V gives CDR1 MNHNS, CDR2 SASEGT. CDR3 length equals 15 residues. CDR3 sequence: CASSTGGVSNQPQHF. Here the CDR3 DNA reads TGTGCCAGCAGTACCGGGGGGGTTAGCAATCAGCCCCAGCATTTT.

This clonotype was seen many times. V gene TRBV20-1 combines with J gene TRBJ2-7; D unresolved. The CDR3 is 12 residues long. Germline-derived CDR1 and CDR2 are DFQATT and SNEGSKA (reference sequence). Trimming removed 6 bases at V and 7 bases at J, with 16 bases between. In DNA form, the CDR3 reads TGCAGTGCCCCACACGATTCTCGGGAGCAGTACTTC. Translation: CSAPHDSREQYF.

This clonotype was seen ten or more times. The chain couples TRBV6-1 to TRBJ1-1; D is uncertain. The CDR3 extends over 16 amino acids. Germline CDR1 MNHNS, CDR2 SASEGT. Deletions cut 6 bases from V and 0 bases from J, with 17 bases between. The CDR3 loop is CASRTLGRFMNTEAFF. The CDR3 nucleotides are TGTGCCAGCAGAACACTGGGGAGATTTATGAACACTGAAGCTTTCTTT.

The sample holds a few counts of this clonotype. The chain combines TRBV5-1 with TRBJ1-2; 8 bases map to TRBD1. Looked up from germline, CDR1 is SGHRS and CDR2 is YFSETQ. After removal of 3 bases from V and 1 base from J, the junction contained 8 bases not matched to a gene. The CDR3 loop spans 16 amino acids. The CDR3 nucleotides are TGCGCCAGCAGCTGGGATGGACAGGGTGGTAACTATGGCTACACCTTC. Its translation: CASSWDGQGGNYGYTF.

This clonotype was seen repeatedly, ten times or more. The rearrangement uses TRBV6-2 or TRBV6-3 and TRBJ2-1; D is uncertain. Trimming stripped 11 bases from V and 0 bases from J, with 14 bases between. Germline V gives CDR1 MNHEY, CDR2 SVGEGT. The CDR3 runs 14 residues. Here the CDR3 DNA reads TGTGCCCATGGGAACGTTGGCTCCTACAATGAGCAGTTCTTC. Residues: CAHGNVGSYNEQFF.

This clonotype was seen many times. J is TRBJ2-3 and V is TRBV7-3; 9 bases align to TRBD1. V shed 2 bases, J shed 8 bases, and the junction held 8 bases outside the gene matches. The CDR3 totals 15 residues. Germline V gene lookup returns CDR1 SGHTA and CDR2 FQGTGA. In DNA, the CDR3 is TGTGCCAGCAGCTTAGTCGGACAGGGGATGGGTACGCAGTATTTT. Translated: CASSLVGQGMGTQYF.

This clonotype was seen many times. The chain couples TRBV12-3 or TRBV12-4 to TRBJ1-5; weak D call: TRBD1 (5 bases). Trimming cost V 7 bases and J 2 bases, with 18 bases left between them. The CDR3 consists of 16 residues. CDR3 amino acids: CASNTGGAGGNQPQHF. The CDR3 DNA reads TGTGCCAGCAACACCGGTGGGGCAGGAGGCAATCAGCCCCAGCATTTT.

CDR3 sequence reads: CASSWERLGQPQHF. CDR3 nucleotide sequence: TGTGCCAGCTCTTGGGAGCGTTTAGGTCAGCCCCAGCATTTT. This chain joins TRBV2 and TRBJ1-5; D remains ambiguous. Germline V gives CDR1 SNHLY, CDR2 FYNNEI. This CDR3 contains 14 residues. V was trimmed by 8 bases and J by 6 bases, leaving 17 bases between them.

This clonotype occurred many times. The CDR3, as DNA: TGTGCCAGCAGTATACAGAGCAATCAGCCCCAGCATTTT. This gives the protein CASSIQSNQPQHF. V is TRBV2 and J is TRBJ1-5; D is unclear. The V gene lost 5 bases and the J gene lost 1 base, with 6 bases spanning the gap. The germline CDR1 and CDR2 sequences are SNHLY and FYNNEI. This CDR3 is built from 13 residues.

This clonotype was seen at least ten times. The chain combines TRBV2 with TRBJ2-1; 10 nucleotides match TRBD2. V shed 5 bases and J 2 bases; nucleotides not matched to a gene: 18. Germline CDR1 reads SNHLY; CDR2 reads FYNNEI. The CDR3 has 20 residues. For the CDR3, the DNA is TGTGCCAGCAGTTGGCCGGGACAGGAGCTTAGCGGGAGGCCCTACAATGAGCAGTTCTTC. This translates into CASSWPGQELSGRPYNEQFF.

This chain connects TRBV20-1 to TRBJ2-6; D not resolved. V lost 6 bases, J lost 0 bases, and 9 bases lay in between. The CDR3 is 14 amino acids. Per germline, CDR1 DFQATT and CDR2 SNEGSKA (reference sequence). CDR3 sequence reads: CSAQPNSGANVLTF. The CDR3 nucleotides are TGCAGTGCCCAACCCAACTCTGGGGCCAACGTCCTGACTTTC.

This clonotype was seen a few times. This rearrangement joins TRBV9 to TRBJ2-2; 7 nucleotides match TRBD1. Trimming removed 4 bases from V and 5 bases from J; junction bases left unmatched: 11. CDR3 length equals 16 residues. Germline loops: CDR1 SGDLS, CDR2 YYNGEE. The CDR3 protein is CASSTRTGSGTGELFF. The CDR3 DNA is TGTGCCAGCAGCACGCGGACAGGTTCGGGGACCGGGGAGCTGTTTTTT.